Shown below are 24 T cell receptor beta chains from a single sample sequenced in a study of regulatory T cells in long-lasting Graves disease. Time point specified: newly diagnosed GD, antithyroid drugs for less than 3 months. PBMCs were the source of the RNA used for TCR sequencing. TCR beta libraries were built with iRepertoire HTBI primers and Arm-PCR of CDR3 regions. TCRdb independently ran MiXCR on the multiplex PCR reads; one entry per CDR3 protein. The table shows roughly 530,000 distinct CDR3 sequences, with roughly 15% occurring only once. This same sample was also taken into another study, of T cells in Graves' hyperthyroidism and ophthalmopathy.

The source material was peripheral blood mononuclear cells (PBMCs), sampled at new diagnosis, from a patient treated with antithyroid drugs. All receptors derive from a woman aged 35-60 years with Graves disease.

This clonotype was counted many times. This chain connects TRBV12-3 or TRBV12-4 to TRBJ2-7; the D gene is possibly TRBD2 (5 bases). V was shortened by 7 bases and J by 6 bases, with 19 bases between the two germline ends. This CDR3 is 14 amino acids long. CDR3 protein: CASMLSGLRGEQYF. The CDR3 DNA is TGTGCCAGCATGCTCAGTGGACTCAGAGGCGAGCAGTACTTC.

The CDR3 region has the DNA TGCAGCGTTGTTGGCTCCTACGAGCAGTACTTC. Its protein is CSVVGSYEQYF. V is TRBV29-1 and J is TRBJ2-7; D remains ambiguous. Germline assignment: CDR1 SQVTM and CDR2 ANQGSEA. The V gene lost 4 bases and the J gene lost 0 bases, with 4 bases spanning the gap. This CDR3 contains 11 residues.

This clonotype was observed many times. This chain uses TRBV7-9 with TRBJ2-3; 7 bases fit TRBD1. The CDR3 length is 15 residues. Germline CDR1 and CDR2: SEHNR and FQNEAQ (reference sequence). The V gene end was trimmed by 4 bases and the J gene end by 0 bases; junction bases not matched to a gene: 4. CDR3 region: CASSSQGPSTDTQYF. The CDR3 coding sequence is TGTGCCAGCAGCTCACAGGGGCCTAGCACAGATACGCAGTATTTT.

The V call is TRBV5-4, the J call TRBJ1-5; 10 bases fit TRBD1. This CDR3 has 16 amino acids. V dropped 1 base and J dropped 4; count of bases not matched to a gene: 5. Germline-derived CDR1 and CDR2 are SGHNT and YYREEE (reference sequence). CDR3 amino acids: CASSLWTGGKNQPQHF. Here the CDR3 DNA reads TGTGCCAGCAGCTTGTGGACAGGGGGTAAAAATCAGCCCCAGCATTTT.

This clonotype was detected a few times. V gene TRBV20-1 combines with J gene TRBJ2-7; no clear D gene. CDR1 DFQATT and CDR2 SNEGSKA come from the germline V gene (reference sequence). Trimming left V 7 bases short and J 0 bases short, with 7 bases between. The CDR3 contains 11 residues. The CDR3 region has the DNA TGCAGTGGACGGAGCTCCTACGAGCAGTACTTC. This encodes CSGRSSYEQYF.

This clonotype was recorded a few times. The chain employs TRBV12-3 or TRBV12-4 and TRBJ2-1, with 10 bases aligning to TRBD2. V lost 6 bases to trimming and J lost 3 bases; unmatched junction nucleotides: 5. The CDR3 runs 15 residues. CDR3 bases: TGTGCCAGCAGGTCCGGGACTAGCGACTACAATGAGCAGTTCTTC. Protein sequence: CASRSGTSDYNEQFF.

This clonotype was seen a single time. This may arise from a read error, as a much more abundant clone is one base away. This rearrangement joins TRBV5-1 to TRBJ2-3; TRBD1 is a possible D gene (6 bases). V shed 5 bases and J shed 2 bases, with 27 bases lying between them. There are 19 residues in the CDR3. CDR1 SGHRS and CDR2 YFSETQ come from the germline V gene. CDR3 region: CASRGRVSHRVEITDTQYF. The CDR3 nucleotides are TGCGCCAGCAGGGGTCGGGTGTCCCACAGGGTCGAAATCACAGATACGCAGTATTTT.

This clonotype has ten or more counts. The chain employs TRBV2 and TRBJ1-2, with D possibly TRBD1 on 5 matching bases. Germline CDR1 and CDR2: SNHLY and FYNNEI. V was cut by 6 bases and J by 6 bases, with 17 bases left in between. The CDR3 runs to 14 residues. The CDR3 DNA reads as TGTGCCAGCAGAACGGCGGGGGGTTCAGATGGCTACACCTTC. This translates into CASRTAGGSDGYTF. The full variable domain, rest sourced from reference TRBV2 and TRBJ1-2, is EPEVTQTPSHQVTQMGQEVILRCVPISNHLYFYWYRQILGQKVEFLVSFYNNEISEKSEIFDDQFSVERPDGSNFTLKIRSTKLEDSAMYFCASRTAGGSDGYTFGSGTRLTVV.

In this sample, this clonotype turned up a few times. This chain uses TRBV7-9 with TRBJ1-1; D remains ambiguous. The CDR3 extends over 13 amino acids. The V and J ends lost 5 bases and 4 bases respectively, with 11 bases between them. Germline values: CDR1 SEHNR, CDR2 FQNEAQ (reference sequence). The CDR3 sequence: CASSPDVGTEAFF. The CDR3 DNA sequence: TGTGCCAGCAGCCCGGACGTTGGCACTGAAGCTTTCTTT.

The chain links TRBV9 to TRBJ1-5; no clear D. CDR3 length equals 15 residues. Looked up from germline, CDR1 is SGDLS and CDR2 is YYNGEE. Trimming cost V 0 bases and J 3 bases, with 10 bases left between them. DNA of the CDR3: TGTGCCAGCAGCGTAGGACCCAGCGACAATCAGCCCCAGCATTTT. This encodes CASSVGPSDNQPQHF.

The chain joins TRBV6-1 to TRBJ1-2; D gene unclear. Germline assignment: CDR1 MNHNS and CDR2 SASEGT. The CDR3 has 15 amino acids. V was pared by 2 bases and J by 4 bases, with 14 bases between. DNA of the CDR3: TGTGCCAGCAGTGAACGCGGACCGTCCCCCTATGGCTACACCTTC. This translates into CASSERGPSPYGYTF.

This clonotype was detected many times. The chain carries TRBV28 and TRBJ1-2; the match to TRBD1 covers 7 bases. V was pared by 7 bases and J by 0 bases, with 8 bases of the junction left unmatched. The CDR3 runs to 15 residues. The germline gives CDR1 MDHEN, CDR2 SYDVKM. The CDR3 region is CASITLGQTNYGYTF. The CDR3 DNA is TGTGCCAGCATCACCCTGGGACAGACTAACTATGGCTACACCTTC.

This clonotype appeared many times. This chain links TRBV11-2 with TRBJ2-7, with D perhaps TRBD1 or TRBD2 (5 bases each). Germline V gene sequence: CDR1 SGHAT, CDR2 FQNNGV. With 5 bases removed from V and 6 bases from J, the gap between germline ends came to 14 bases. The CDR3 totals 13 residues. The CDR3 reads CASSGFVGGEQYF. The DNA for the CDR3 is TGTGCCAGCAGCGGTTTCGTTGGGGGCGAGCAGTACTTC. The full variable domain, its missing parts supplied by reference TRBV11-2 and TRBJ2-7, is EAGVAQSPRYKIIEKRQSVAFWCNPISGHATLYWYQQILGQGPKLLIQFQNNGVVDDSQLPKDRFSAERLKGVDSTLKIQPAKLEDSAVYLCASSGFVGGEQYFGPGTRLTVT.

CDR3 sequence: CASSWGASGNTIYF. In nucleotides, the CDR3 is TGTGCCAGCAGCTGGGGGGCGAGCGGAAACACCATATATTTT. This chain connects TRBV3-1 to TRBJ1-3, with D perhaps matching TRBD1 (6 bases). Germline assignment: CDR1 LGHDT and CDR2 YNNKEL (reference sequence). Trimming shortened V by 5 bases and J by 4 bases, and 12 bases separated the two germline ends. The CDR3 sequence is 14 residues long.

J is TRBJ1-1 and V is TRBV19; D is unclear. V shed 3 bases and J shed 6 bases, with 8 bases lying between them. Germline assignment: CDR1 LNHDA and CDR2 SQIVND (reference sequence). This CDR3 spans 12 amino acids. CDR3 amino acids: CASSMGIAEAFF. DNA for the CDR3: TGTGCCAGTAGTATGGGTATCGCTGAAGCTTTCTTT.

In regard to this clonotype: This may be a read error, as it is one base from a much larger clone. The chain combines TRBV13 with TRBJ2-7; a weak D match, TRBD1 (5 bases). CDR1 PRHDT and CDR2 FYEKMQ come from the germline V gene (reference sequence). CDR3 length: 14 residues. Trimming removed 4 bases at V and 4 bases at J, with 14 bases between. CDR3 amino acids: CASSSYRSRYEQYF. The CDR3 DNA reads TGTGCCAGCAGCTCTTACAGGTCTCGTTACGAGCAGTACTTC.

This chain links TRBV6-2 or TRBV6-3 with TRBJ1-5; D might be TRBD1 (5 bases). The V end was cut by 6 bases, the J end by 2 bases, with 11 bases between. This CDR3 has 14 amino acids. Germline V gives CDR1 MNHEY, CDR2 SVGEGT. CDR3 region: CASRPTGRNQPQHF. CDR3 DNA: TGTGCCAGCAGACCCACGGGGCGCAATCAGCCCCAGCATTTT.

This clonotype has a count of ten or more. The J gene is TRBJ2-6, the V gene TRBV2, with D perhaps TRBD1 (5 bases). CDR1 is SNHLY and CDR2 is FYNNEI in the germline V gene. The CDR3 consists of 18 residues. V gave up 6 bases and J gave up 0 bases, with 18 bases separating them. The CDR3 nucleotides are TGTGCCAGCAGGCGCTCGACAGCAGTGTTCTCTGGGGCCAACGTCCTGACTTTC. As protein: CASRRSTAVFSGANVLTF.

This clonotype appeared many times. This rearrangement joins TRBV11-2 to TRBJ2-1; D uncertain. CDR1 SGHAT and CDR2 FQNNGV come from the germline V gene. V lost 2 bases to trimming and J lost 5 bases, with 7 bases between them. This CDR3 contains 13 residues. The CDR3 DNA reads TGTGCCAGCAGCTTACCGGTCAACAATGAGCAGTTCTTC. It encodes CASSLPVNNEQFF.

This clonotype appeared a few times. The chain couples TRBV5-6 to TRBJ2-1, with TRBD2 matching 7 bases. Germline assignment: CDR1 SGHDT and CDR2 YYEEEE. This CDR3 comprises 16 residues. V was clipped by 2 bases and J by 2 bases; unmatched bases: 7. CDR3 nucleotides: TGTGCCAGCAGCTTCTTTCTAGCGGATCCCTACAATGAGCAGTTCTTC. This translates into CASSFFLADPYNEQFF.

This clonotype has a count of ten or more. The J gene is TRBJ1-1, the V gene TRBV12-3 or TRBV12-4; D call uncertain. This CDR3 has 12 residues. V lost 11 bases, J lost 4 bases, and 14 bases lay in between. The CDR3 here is CAVRRGVTEAFF. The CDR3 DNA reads TGTGCCGTCCGCCGTGGGGTCACTGAAGCTTTCTTT.

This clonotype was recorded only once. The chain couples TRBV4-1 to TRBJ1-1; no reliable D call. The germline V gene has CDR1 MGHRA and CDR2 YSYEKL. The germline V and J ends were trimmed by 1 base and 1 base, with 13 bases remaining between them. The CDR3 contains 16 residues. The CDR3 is CASSQVNVLGNTEAFF. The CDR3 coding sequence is TGCGCCAGCAGCCAAGTAAACGTTCTGGGGAACACTGAAGCTTTCTTT.

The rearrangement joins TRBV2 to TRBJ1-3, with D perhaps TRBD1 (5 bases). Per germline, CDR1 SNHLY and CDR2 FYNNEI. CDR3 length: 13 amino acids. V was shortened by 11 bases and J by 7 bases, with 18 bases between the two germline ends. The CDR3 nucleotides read TGTGCCTCCCTCCCCGGGACCGGGAACACCATATATTTT. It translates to CASLPGTGNTIYF. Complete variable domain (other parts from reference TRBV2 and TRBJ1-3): EPEVTQTPSHQVTQMGQEVILRCVPISNHLYFYWYRQILGQKVEFLVSFYNNEISEKSEIFDDQFSVERPDGSNFTLKIRSTKLEDSAMYFCASLPGTGNTIYFGEGSWLTVV.

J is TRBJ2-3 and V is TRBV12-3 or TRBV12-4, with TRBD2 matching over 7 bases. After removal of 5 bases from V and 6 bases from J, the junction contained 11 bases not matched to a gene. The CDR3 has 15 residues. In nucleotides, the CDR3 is TGTGCCAGCAGTCCCACCATAGGGCGGGGGGATACGCAGTATTTT. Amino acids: CASSPTIGRGDTQYF.